This is a list of T cell receptor beta chains from one sample in a study of blood T cell repertoires in COVID-19. The table came from immunoSEQ multiplex PCR; TCRdb's copy has only in-frame clones and leaves some out. The sample lists approximately 200,000 clones, 85% to 90% occurring once. Sequencing was performed on peripheral blood. Receptor source: a man aged 45 to 65 with acute or convalescent COVID-19. Both conserved end residues are part of each CDR3. A D gene is named only where the DNA matches it firmly. Part of the rows lack a size; the others show once, few, many or a class for expanded clones.

>TRBV10-2|TRBJ1-1|.|.
TGCGCCAGCAGTTACAGTGGTGGCACTGAAGCTTTCTTT
CASSYSGGTEAFF
>TRBV19|TRBJ1-3|TRBD1|few
TGTGCCAGTAGTCTCCGACAGGGAAATACTGGAAACACCATATATTTT
CASSLRQGNTGNTIYF
>TRBV19|TRBJ1-5|.|.
TGTGCCAGTAGTACTCAGGCGAATCAGCCCCAGCATTTT
CASSTQANQPQHF
>TRBV7-9|TRBJ2-5|.|.
TGTGCCAGCAGCTTAGGGGAGAACTGGCAAGAGACCCAGTACTTC
CASSLGENWQETQYF
>TRBV2|TRBJ1-1|.|.
TGTGCCAGCATAGTAACTGAAGCTTTCTTT
CASIVTEAFF
>TRBV2|TRBJ1-6|.|.
TGTGCCAGCAGGTCGCAGGGGATTACACCCCTCCACTTT
CASRSQGITPLHF
>TRBV18|TRBJ2-1|.|.
TGTGCCAGCTCATCAGGGATAAGAGGCTACAATGAGCAGTTCTTC
CASSSGIRGYNEQFF
>TRBV18|TRBJ2-7|TRBD2|few
TGTGCCAGCTCACCAGAGTCCCGGGGGGGCGAGCAGTACTTC
CASSPESRGGEQYF
>TRBV10-3|TRBJ1-1|TRBD1|.
TGTGCCATCAGATCCGGGACAGGGTCCCCTGAAGCTTTCTTT
CAIRSGTGSPEAFF
>TRBV19|TRBJ1-2|TRBD1|.
TGTGCCAGTAGTATACCGACAGGGCTCTATGGCTACACCTTC
CASSIPTGLYGYTF
>TRBV28|TRBJ1-3|TRBD1|.
TGTGCCGTACCAACAGGGGCTCCCGGAAACACCATATATTTT
CAVPTGAPGNTIYF
>TRBV10-2|TRBJ1-6|.|.
TGCGCCAGCAGTGTAGCAGATTCCTATAATTCACCCCTCCACTTT
CASSVADSYNSPLHF
>TRBV5-4|TRBJ2-6|TRBD1|once
TGTGCCAGCAGCTGGAAATTGGGACAGGCGAACTCTGGGGCCAACGTCCTGACTTTC
CASSWKLGQANSGANVLTF
>TRBV5-1|TRBJ2-2|TRBD2|.
TGCGCCAGCAGCTCCCGGACTAGCGGGGGGGGTCAGACCGGGGAGCTGTTTTTT
CASSSRTSGGGQTGELFF
>TRBV6-6|TRBJ2-3|TRBD1|.
TGTGCCAGCAGCCAACAGGGGCGCGATACGCAGTATTTT
CASSQQGRDTQYF
>TRBV11-3|TRBJ2-1|.|.
TGTGCCAGCGGCAGGAGGAACAATGAGCAGTTCTTC
CASGRRNNEQFF
>TRBV29-1|TRBJ2-2|TRBD2|.
TGCAGCGCCCGCCGCGGGGGGGCCTCGGGAACCGGGGAGCTGTTTTTT
CSARRGGASGTGELFF
>TRBV18|TRBJ2-7|TRBD1|.
TGTGCCAGCTCACCATGGGCAAGGCCTGTACAGGGGGAATCCTACGAGCAGTACTTC
CASSPWARPVQGESYEQYF
>TRBV5-1|TRBJ1-4|TRBD1|.
TGCGCCAGCAGCTTAGTCCCAGGGGGGAATGAAAAACTGTTTTTT
CASSLVPGGNEKLFF
>TRBV3-1/TRBV3-2|TRBJ1-5|TRBD1|.
TGTGCCAGCAGCCAAGGAGGGGGCATTGGGAATCAGCCCCAGCATTTT
CASSQGGGIGNQPQHF
>TRBV6-6|TRBJ2-1|TRBD2|.
TGTGCCAGCAGTTACTCGGGCACTAGCGGGGCTTATGAGCAGTTCTTC
CASSYSGTSGAYEQFF
>TRBV18|TRBJ1-5|TRBD1|.
TGTGCCAGCTCACGCTACGACAGGGCAGATCAGCCCCAGCATTTT
CASSRYDRADQPQHF
>TRBV30|TRBJ1-3|TRBD1|.
TGTGCCTGGAGTGTGAGGGGGCGAGGGGATGGAAACACCATATATTTT
CAWSVRGRGDGNTIYF
>TRBV6-5|TRBJ1-1|.|.
TGTGCCAGCCATTGGCAGGTTGAAGCTTTCTTT
CASHWQVEAFF
>TRBV30|TRBJ1-1|TRBD1|.
TGTGCCTGGGGTTCGGGACAGGGTGAAGCTTTCTTT
CAWGSGQGEAFF
>TRBV5-8|TRBJ1-6|.|.
TGTGCCAGCAGCTTGCAGTTATCTCTCTATAATTCACCCCTCCACTTT
CASSLQLSLYNSPLHF
>TRBV7-3|TRBJ1-3|.|.
TGTGCCAGCAGCCTAAACGCAGTTGGAAACACCATATATTTT
CASSLNAVGNTIYF
>TRBV19|TRBJ2-7|.|.
TGTGCCAGTAGTAAGGACAGCCCGTCGGGCGAGCAGTACTTC
CASSKDSPSGEQYF
>TRBV6-5|TRBJ2-2|TRBD1|.
TGTGCCAGCACCCAAAGGGGGCCCGACACCGGGGAGCTGTTTTTT
CASTQRGPDTGELFF
>TRBV6-5|TRBJ1-6|.|.
TGTGCCAGCAGCCAGGGGAAAAGCTCACCCCTCCACTTT
CASSQGKSSPLHF
>TRBV9|TRBJ2-7|.|once
TGTGCCAGCAGCGCTGGGCGCGAGCAGTACTTC
CASSAGREQYF
>TRBV19|TRBJ2-7|.|once
TGTGCCAGTAGTAGAGAATCAGGGCTACCCTACGAGCAGTACTTC
CASSRESGLPYEQYF
>TRBV5-1|TRBJ1-2|.|.
TGCGCCAGCAGCCTATTAGCCCCCGATGGCTACACCTTC
CASSLLAPDGYTF
>TRBV30|TRBJ1-3|.|once
TGTGCCTGGATCCAGGCCGGAGGAAACACCATATATTTT
CAWIQAGGNTIYF
>TRBV4-1|TRBJ2-7|TRBD2|.
TGCGCCAGCAGCCAAGATAGAGAGCTAGCGGGGGGTAGGTACGAGCAGTACTTC
CASSQDRELAGGRYEQYF
>TRBV7-8|TRBJ1-5|.|.
TGTGCCAGCAGTCCAAACAGGGCCGGCAATCAGCCCCAGCATTTT
CASSPNRAGNQPQHF
>TRBV7-9|TRBJ1-2|TRBD1|few
TGTGCCAGCAGCTTAACAGGGGGCGGCTATGGCTACACCTTC
CASSLTGGGYGYTF
>TRBV18|TRBJ1-1|.|few
TGTGCCAGCTCACGGGCCCAGAGGGACACTGAAGCTTTCTTT
CASSRAQRDTEAFF
>TRBV11-2|TRBJ1-2|.|.
TGTGCCAGCAGCTTGGTCTCAGGTGGCTACACCTTC
CASSLVSGGYTF
>TRBV6-6|TRBJ2-7|TRBD2|.
TGTGCCAGCAGTTACAGCGGGGGTTACCGCTACGAGCAGTACTTC
CASSYSGGYRYEQYF
>TRBV5-8|TRBJ1-2|.|.
TGTGCCAGCAGTGACAGGCCGGAACTTAACTATGGCTACACCTTC
CASSDRPELNYGYTF
>TRBV5-4|TRBJ1-6|.|.
TGTGCCAGCAGTTCCTCAAGGTCCGGAGGTTCACCCCTCCACTTT
CASSSSRSGGSPLHF
>TRBV7-9|TRBJ2-7|TRBD1|.
TGTGCCAGCAGCTTAGGTGGACAGGGGAGGCACGAGCAGTACTTC
CASSLGGQGRHEQYF
>TRBV30|TRBJ2-1|.|.
TGTGCCTGGAGTGTACGGGCGCGGGGAGCCAGGGGGGATGAGCAGTTCTTC
CAWSVRARGARGDEQFF
>TRBV30|TRBJ2-3|TRBD2|.
TGTGCCTGGGGGCTAGCGGGGGGCACAGATACGCAGTATTTT
CAWGLAGGTDTQYF
>TRBV19|TRBJ2-5|TRBD1|.
TGTGCCAGTACCCCGGGGCAGGGGGTACAAGAGACCCAGTACTTC
CASTPGQGVQETQYF
>TRBV5-1|TRBJ2-2|TRBD1|.
TGCGCCAGCAGCTTGGGGGGACAGGGGAACACCGGGGAGCTGTTTTTT
CASSLGGQGNTGELFF
>TRBV4-1|TRBJ1-2|.|.
TGCGCCAGCAGCCAAGATCAGTTCGGAGGGGGCTACACCTTC
CASSQDQFGGGYTF
>TRBV4-1|TRBJ1-2|.|.
TGCGCCAGCAGCCATCACTCCGTCCGAGGGGAGGCCTATGGCTACACCTTC
CASSHHSVRGEAYGYTF
>TRBV3-1/TRBV3-2|TRBJ2-7|.|.
TGTGCCAGCAGCCAAGGGTGGCTAGCCTACGAGCAGTACTTC
CASSQGWLAYEQYF
>TRBV6-1|TRBJ2-1|TRBD1|.
TGTGCCAGCAGTGAAGGGACAGGGGGTTCACTCAATGAGCAGTTCTTC
CASSEGTGGSLNEQFF
>TRBV5-1|TRBJ2-1|TRBD1|.
TGCGCCAGCAGTCAACCGGGACAGGGCTCCAATGAGCAGTTCTTC
CASSQPGQGSNEQFF